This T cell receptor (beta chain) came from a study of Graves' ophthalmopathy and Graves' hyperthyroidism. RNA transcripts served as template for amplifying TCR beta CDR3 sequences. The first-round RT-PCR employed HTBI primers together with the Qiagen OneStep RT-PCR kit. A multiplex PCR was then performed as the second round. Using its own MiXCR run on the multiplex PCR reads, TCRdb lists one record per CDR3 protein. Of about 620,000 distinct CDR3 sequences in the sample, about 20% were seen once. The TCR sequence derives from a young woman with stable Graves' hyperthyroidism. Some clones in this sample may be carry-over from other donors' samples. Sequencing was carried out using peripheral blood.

CDR3 protein: CASSFTSSTQYF. In nucleotides, the CDR3 is TGTGCCAGCAGCTTTACTAGTAGTACGCAGTATTTT. The V gene is TRBV7-2, the J gene TRBJ2-3; tentatively, D is TRBD2 (5 bases). Deletions cut 3 bases from V and 8 bases from J, with 9 bases between. The germline V gene encodes CDR1 SGHTA and CDR2 FQGNSA. The CDR3 loop spans 12 amino acids.